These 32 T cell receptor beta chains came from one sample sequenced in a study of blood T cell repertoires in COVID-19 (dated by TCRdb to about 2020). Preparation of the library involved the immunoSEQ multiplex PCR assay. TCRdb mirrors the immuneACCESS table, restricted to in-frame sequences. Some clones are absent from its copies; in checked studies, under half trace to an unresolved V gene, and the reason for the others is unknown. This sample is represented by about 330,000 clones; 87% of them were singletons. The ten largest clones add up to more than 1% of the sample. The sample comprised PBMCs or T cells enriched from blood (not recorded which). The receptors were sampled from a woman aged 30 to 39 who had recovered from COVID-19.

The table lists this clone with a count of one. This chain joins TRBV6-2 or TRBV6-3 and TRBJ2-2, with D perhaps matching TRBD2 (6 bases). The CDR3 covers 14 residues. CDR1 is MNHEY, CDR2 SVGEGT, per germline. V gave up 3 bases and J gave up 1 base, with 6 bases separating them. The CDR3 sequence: CASSYSGNTGELFF. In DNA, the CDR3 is TGTGCCAGCAGTTATAGCGGGAACACCGGGGAGCTGTTTTTT.

The chain's CDR3 is CASSLQGRFGNTIYF. DNA for the CDR3: TGTGCCAGCAGCTTACAAGGCAGGTTCGGAAACACCATATATTTT. The V call is TRBV7-2, the J call TRBJ1-3; D gene ambiguous. Germline CDR1 SGHTA, CDR2 FQGNSA. The CDR3 is made up of 15 amino acids. Trimming pared 2 bases from V and 4 bases from J, leaving 12 bases between. The variable domain in full, completed from reference TRBV7-2 and TRBJ1-3, reads GAGVSQSPSNKVTEKGKDVELRCDPISGHTALYWYRQSLGQGLEFLIYFQGNSAPDKSGLPSDRFSAERTGGSVSTLTIQRTQQEDSAVYLCASSLQGRFGNTIYFGEGSWLTVV.

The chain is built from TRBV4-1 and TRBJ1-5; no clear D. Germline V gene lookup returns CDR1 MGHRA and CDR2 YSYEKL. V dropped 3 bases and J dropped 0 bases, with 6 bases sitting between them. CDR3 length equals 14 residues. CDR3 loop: CASSQQDSNQPQHF. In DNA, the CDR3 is TGCGCCAGCAGCCAGCAGGATAGCAATCAGCCCCAGCATTTT.

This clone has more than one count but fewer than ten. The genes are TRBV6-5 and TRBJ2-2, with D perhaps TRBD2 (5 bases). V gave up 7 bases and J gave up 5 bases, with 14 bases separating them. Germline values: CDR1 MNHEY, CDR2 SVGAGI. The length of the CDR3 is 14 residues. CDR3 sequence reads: CASMEWGDTGELFF. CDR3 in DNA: TGTGCCAGCATGGAGTGGGGAGATACCGGGGAGCTGTTTTTT.

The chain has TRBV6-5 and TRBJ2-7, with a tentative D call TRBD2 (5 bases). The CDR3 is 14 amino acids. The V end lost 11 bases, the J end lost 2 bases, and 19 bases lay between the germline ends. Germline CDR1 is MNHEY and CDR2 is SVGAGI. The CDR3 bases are TGTGCCTCCCTTCAAAAAGAGGGAACCTACGAGCAGTACTTC. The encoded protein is CASLQKEGTYEQYF.

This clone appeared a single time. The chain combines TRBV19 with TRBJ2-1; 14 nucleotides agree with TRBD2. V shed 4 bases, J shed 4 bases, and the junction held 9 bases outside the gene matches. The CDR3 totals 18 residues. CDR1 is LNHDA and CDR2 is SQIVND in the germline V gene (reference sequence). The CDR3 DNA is TGTGCCAGTAGTAATCCCCGACTAGCGGGGGGGCAGTACAATGAGCAGTTCTTC. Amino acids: CASSNPRLAGGQYNEQFF.

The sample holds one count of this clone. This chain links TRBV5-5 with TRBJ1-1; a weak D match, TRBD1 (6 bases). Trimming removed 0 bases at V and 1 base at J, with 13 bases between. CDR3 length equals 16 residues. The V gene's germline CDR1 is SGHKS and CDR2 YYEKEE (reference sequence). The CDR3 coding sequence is TGTGCCAGCAGCTTGGGAGTTGGGGGCGGGAACACTGAAGCTTTCTTT. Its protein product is CASSLGVGGGNTEAFF. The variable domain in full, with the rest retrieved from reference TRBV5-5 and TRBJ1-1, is DAGVTQSPTHLIKTRGQQVTLRCSPISGHKSVSWYQQVLGQGPQFIFQYYEKEERGRGNFPDRFSARQFPNYSSELNVNALLLGDSALYLCASSLGVGGGNTEAFFGQGTRLTVV.

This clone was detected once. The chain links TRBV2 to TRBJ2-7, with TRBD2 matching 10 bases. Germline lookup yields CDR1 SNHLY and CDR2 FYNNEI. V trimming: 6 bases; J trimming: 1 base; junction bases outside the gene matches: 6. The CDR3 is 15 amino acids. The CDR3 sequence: CASREGLASSYEQYF. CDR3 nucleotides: TGTGCCAGCAGGGAGGGACTAGCGAGTTCCTACGAGCAGTACTTC.

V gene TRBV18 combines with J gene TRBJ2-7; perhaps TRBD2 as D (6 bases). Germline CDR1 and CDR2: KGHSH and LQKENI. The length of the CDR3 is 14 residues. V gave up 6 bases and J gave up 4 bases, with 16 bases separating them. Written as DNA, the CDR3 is TGTGCCAGCTCTAATGGGCGGGAAAATTACGAGCAGTACTTC. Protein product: CASSNGRENYEQYF.

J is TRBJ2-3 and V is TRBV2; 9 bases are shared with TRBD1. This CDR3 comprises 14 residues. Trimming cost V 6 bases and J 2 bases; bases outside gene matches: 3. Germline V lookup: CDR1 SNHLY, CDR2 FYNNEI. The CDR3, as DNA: TGTGCCAGCAGCACAGGGGGCGTCACAGATACGCAGTATTTT. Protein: CASSTGGVTDTQYF. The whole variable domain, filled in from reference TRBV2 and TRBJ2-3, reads EPEVTQTPSHQVTQMGQEVILRCVPISNHLYFYWYRQILGQKVEFLVSFYNNEISEKSEIFDDQFSVERPDGSNFTLKIRSTKLEDSAMYFCASSTGGVTDTQYFGPGTRLTVL.

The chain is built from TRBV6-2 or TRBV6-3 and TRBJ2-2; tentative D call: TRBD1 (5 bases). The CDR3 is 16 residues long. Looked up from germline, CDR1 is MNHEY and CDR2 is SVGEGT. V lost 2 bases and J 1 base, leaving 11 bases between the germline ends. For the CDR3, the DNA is TGTGCCAGCAGTTACATTGGACATATGAACACCGGGGAGCTGTTTTTT. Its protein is CASSYIGHMNTGELFF.

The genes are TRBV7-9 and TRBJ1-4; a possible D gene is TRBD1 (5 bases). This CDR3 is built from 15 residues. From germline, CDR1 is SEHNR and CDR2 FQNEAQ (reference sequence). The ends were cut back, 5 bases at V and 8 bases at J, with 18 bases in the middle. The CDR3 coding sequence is TGTGCCAGCAGCGCCAGGCGGCAGGGCTTCGAAAAACTGTTTTTT. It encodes CASSARRQGFEKLFF.

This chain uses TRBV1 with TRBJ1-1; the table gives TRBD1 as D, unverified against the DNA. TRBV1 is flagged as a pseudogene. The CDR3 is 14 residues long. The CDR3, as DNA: TGCACCAGCAGCCAGCGTTCAGGGTACACTGAAGCTTTCTTT. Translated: CTSSQRSGYTEAFF.

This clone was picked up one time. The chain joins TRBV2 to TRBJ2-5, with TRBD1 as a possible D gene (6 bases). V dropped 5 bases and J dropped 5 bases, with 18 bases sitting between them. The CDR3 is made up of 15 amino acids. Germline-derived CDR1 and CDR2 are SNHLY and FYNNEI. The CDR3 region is CASSSSLQGSETQYF. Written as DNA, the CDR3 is TGTGCCAGCAGTTCATCCCTACAGGGCTCCGAGACCCAGTACTTC.

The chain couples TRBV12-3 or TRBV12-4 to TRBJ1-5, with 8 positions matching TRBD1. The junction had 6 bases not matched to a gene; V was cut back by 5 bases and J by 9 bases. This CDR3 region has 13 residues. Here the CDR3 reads CASSGTGNRPQHF. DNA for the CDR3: TGTGCCAGCAGTGGGACAGGCAACCGGCCCCAGCATTTT.

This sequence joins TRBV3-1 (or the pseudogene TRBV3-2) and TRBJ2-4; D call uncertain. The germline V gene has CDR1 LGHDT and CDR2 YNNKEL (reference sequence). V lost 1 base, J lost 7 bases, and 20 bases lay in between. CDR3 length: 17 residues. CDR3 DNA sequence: TGTGCCAGCAGCCAAGCACCCGAAGTTTCAGTCGGGAACATTCAGTACTTC. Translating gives CASSQAPEVSVGNIQYF.

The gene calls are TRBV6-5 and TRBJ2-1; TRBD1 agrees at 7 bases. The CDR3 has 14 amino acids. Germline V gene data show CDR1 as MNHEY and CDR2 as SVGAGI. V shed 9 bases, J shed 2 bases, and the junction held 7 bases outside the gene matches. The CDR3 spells CASGGQTAYNEQFF. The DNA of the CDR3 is TGTGCCAGTGGGGGACAGACGGCCTACAATGAGCAGTTCTTC.

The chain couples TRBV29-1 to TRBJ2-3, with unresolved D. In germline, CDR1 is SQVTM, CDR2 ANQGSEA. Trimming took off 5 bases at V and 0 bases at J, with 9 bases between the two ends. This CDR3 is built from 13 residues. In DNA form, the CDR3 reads TGCAGCGTTTCCCCGACTAGCACAGATACGCAGTATTTT. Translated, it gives CSVSPTSTDTQYF.

In DNA form, the CDR3 reads TGTGCCAGCAGCCAAGGGGACAGGCGGTTAGCTAACTATGGCTACACCTTC. Protein product: CASSQGDRRLANYGYTF. V is TRBV2 and J is TRBJ1-2, with 8 bases that match TRBD1. The CDR3 runs to 17 residues. Losses at the gene ends were 6 bases for V and 0 bases for J; bases not matched to a gene: 12. Looked up from germline, CDR1 is SNHLY and CDR2 is FYNNEI.

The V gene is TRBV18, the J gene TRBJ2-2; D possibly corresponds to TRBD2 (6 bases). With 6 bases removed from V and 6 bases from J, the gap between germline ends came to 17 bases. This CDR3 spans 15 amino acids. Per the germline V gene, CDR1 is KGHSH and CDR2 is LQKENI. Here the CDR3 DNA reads TGTGCCAGCTCCCGCACTAGAAGCGGGTCCGGGGAGCTGTTTTTT. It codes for CASSRTRSGSGELFF.

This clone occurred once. Here the CDR3 reads CASSQAGGGAGGYTF. The DNA for the CDR3 is TGTGCCAGCAGCCAGGCCGGAGGGGGCGCGGGGGGCTACACCTTC. V is TRBV4-2 and J is TRBJ1-2; 7 bases map to TRBD1. This CDR3 has 15 amino acids. V lost 3 bases to trimming and J lost 8 bases; unmatched junction nucleotides: 12. Germline V gene sequence: CDR1 LGHNA, CDR2 YNFKEQ.

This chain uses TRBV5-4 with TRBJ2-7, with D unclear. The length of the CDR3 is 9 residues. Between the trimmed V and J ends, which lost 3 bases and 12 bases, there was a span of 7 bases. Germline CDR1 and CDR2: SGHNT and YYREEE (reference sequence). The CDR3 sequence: CASSSTGYF. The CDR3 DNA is TGTGCCAGCAGCTCAACCGGGTACTTC.

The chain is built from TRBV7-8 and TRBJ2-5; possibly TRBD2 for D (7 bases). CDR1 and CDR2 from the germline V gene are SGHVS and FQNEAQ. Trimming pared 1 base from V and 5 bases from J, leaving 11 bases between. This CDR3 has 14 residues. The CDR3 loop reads CASSLVGGLETQYF. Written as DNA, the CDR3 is TGTGCCAGCAGCTTAGTGGGGGGGCTCGAGACCCAGTACTTC.

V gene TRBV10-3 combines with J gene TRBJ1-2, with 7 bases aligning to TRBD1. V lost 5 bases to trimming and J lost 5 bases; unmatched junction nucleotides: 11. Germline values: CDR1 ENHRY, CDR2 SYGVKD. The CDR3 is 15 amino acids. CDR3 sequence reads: CAISSTLTGRYGYTF. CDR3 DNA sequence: TGTGCCATCAGTTCCACTCTGACAGGGAGGTATGGCTACACCTTC.

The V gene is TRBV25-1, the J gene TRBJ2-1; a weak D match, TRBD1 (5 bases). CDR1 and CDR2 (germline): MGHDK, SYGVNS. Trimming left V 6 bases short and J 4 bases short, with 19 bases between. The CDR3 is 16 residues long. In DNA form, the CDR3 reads TGTGCCAGCAGCGCGACCCGGCAGGGTTTTTACAATGAGCAGTTCTTC. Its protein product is CASSATRQGFYNEQFF.

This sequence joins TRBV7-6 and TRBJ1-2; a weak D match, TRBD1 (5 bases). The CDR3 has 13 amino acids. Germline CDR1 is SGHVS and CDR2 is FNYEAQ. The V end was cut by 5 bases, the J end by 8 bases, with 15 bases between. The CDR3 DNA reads TGTGCCAGCAGCCCGGACCGTCAGGGAGGCTACACCTTC. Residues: CASSPDRQGGYTF.

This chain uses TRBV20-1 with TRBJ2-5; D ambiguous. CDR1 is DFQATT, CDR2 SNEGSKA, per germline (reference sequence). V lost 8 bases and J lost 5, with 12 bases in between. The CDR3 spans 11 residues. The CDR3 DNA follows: TGCAGTACAGAGCTGGCGGAGACCCAGTACTTC. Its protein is CSTELAETQYF.

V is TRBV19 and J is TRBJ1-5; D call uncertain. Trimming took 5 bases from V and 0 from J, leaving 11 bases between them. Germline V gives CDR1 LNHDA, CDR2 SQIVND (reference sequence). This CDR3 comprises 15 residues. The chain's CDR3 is CASSPREYSNQPQHF. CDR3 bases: TGTGCCAGTAGTCCGAGGGAATATAGCAATCAGCCCCAGCATTTT.

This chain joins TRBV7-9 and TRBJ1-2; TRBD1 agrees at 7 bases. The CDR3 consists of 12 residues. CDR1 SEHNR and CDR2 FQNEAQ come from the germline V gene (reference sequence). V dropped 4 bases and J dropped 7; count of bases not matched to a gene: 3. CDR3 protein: CASSSGTVGYTF. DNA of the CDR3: TGTGCCAGCAGCTCCGGGACAGTTGGCTACACCTTC.

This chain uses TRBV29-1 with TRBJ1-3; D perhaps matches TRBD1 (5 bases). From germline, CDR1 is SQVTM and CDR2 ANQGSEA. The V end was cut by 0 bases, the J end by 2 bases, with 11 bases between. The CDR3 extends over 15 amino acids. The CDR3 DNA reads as TGCAGCGTTGAAGATCCCCGGACACCTGGAAACACCATATATTTT. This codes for CSVEDPRTPGNTIYF.

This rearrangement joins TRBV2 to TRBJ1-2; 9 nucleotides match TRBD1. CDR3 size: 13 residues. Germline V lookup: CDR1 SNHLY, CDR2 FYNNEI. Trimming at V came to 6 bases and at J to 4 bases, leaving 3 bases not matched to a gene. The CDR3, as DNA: TGTGCCAGCAGGGACAGGGGATCCTATGGCTACACCTTC. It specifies CASRDRGSYGYTF.

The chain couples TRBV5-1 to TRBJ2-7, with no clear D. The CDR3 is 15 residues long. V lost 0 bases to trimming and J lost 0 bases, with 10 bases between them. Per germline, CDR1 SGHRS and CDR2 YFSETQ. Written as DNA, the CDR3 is TGCGCCAGCAGCTTGGGGCTGTCTAGCTCCTACGAGCAGTACTTC. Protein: CASSLGLSSSYEQYF.